This T cell receptor beta chain is from a study of Graves' ophthalmopathy and Graves' hyperthyroidism (dated by TCRdb to 2017 to 2018). As for the study more broadly: Stable hyperthyroidism was defined as no progression to ophthalmopathy within 18 months of follow-up. TCR beta repertoire signatures were used to distinguish Graves' ophthalmopathy from Graves' hyperthyroidism and to predict progression to ophthalmopathy. In total, approximately 130 blood samples were TCR-sequenced: 40 to 45 ophthalmopathy, some 75 hyperthyroidism and around 17 hyperthyroidism-to-ophthalmopathy patients. To explore V-J signatures distinguishing ophthalmopathy from hyperthyroidism, a discovery set of under 110 patients (about 41 ophthalmopathy, roughly 56 stable hyperthyroidism) was enrolled. For independent validation, a separate cohort was made up of 18 to 20 hyperthyroidism patients plus 17 patients who later progressed from hyperthyroidism to ophthalmopathy. T-cell repertoires of thyroid tissue and blood were compared in about six hyperthyroidism patients. Following sample collection, hyperthyroidism patients were given methimazole at a starting dose of 30 mg daily, and ophthalmopathy patients were given high-dose intravenous methylprednisolone.

Broader findings and caveats from the paper: Most expanded thyroid clonotypes with frequency above 0.001 were also detected in blood, suggesting blood repertoires may reflect the thyroid immune response. Sample size was not predetermined statistically, and investigators were not blinded to group allocation. In validation, the model predicted ophthalmopathy progression with about 64% sensitivity and roughly 78% specificity; more than ten predicted patients were CT-confirmed with GO in a median of approximately 6.5 months. The 13-signature model separated ophthalmopathy from stable hyperthyroidism with approximately 90% sensitivity and almost 84% specificity in cross-validation, and 80%/75% in the test set.

This clonotype was seen a few times. The antigen it recognizes is unknown. No base quality values were provided; no much bigger clone lies one nucleotide off. Patients with hyperthyroidism were aged 18 to 65 years, had been newly diagnosed, and had a disease duration of less than 2 months. Patients with other autoimmune diseases, uncontrolled infections, pregnancy or lactation were excluded. Clinical symptoms, serum thyroxine, TRAb, thyroid ultrasound and orbital computed tomography were used for diagnosis. Trizol reagent was used to extract the total RNA, and its quality was then checked on an Agilent 2100 Bioanalyzer. V loses 3 bases at its end and J loses 2 bases; junction bases beyond the gene matches: 5. The CDR3 starts with the cysteine, ends with the phenylalanine, and has 15 residues. The only DNA kept is the CDR3, 45 bases in frame from the first base. For repertoire sequencing, TCR beta CDR3 regions were amplified from RNA transcripts. A first-round RT-PCR used HTBI primers with the Qiagen OneStep RT-PCR kit, followed by a second-round multiplex PCR, size selection and purification. Sequencing of the libraries was carried out on an Illumina HiSeq2000 in paired-end mode with 100 bp reads. Turning to the authors' computational methods: SOAPnuke was used to process the reads, throwing out any read that had adapters, had uncalled bases, had a mean Phred below 15, or lacked an exact constant-primer or identifier match. COPE v1.2.5 was used to merge the high-quality paired reads. Unique nucleotide sequences were defined as clonotypes and aligned to IMGT TRB V, D and J references using MiTCR v1.1. The analysis was limited to V-J combinations with a frequency above 0.0001, which together covered roughly 99% of repertoires. For each V-J combination, a TCR clonal expansion and chaos score was defined as the ratio of F50 clonal expansion to chaos observed in the TCRdist matrix. Welch's t-statistics and random forest were used to reduce features to about 13 V-J combinations, which were fed into a naive Bayes classifier. The Morisita-Horn index was used to measure how similar the thyroid and blood repertoires were. TCRdb reprocessed the public reads (quality trimming at Q25 with fastp, clone calling with MiXCR) and kept in-frame beta chains. Every distinct CDR3 protein forms one entry, paired with its most common genes and DNA. In this record, the V and J calls reflect TCRdb's handling and not the investigators' own analysis. This sample is represented by around 1.1 million distinct CDR3 sequences; about 38% of them were singletons. 11% of the sample comes from the top ten.

The sample consisted of peripheral blood or thyroid tissue (not recorded which). Recombination linked TRBV12-3 or TRBV12-4 to TRBJ1-2; 8 central bases correspond to TRBD1. This TCR derives from an adult man with Graves' hyperthyroidism. Here the CDR3 is given as CASSFMNRGNYGYTF. The DNA sequence follows: TGTGCCAGCAGTTTTATGAACAGGGGGAACTATGGCTACACCTTC.